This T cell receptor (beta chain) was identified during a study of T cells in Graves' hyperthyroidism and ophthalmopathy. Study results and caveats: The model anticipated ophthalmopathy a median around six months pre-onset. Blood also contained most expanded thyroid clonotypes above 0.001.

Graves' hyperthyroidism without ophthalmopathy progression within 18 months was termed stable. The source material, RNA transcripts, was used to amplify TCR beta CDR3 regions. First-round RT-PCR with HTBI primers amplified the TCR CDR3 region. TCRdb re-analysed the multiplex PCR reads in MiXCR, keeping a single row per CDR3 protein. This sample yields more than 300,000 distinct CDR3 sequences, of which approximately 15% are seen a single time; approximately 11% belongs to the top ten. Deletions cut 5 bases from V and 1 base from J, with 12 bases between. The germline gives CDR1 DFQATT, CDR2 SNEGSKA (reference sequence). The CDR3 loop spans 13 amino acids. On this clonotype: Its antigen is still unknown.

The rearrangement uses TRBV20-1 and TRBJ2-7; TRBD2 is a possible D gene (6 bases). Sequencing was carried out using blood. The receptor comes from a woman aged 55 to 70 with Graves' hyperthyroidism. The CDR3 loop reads CSASAGRSYEQYF. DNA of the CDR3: TGCAGTGCTTCCGCGGGAAGGTCCTACGAGCAGTACTTC.